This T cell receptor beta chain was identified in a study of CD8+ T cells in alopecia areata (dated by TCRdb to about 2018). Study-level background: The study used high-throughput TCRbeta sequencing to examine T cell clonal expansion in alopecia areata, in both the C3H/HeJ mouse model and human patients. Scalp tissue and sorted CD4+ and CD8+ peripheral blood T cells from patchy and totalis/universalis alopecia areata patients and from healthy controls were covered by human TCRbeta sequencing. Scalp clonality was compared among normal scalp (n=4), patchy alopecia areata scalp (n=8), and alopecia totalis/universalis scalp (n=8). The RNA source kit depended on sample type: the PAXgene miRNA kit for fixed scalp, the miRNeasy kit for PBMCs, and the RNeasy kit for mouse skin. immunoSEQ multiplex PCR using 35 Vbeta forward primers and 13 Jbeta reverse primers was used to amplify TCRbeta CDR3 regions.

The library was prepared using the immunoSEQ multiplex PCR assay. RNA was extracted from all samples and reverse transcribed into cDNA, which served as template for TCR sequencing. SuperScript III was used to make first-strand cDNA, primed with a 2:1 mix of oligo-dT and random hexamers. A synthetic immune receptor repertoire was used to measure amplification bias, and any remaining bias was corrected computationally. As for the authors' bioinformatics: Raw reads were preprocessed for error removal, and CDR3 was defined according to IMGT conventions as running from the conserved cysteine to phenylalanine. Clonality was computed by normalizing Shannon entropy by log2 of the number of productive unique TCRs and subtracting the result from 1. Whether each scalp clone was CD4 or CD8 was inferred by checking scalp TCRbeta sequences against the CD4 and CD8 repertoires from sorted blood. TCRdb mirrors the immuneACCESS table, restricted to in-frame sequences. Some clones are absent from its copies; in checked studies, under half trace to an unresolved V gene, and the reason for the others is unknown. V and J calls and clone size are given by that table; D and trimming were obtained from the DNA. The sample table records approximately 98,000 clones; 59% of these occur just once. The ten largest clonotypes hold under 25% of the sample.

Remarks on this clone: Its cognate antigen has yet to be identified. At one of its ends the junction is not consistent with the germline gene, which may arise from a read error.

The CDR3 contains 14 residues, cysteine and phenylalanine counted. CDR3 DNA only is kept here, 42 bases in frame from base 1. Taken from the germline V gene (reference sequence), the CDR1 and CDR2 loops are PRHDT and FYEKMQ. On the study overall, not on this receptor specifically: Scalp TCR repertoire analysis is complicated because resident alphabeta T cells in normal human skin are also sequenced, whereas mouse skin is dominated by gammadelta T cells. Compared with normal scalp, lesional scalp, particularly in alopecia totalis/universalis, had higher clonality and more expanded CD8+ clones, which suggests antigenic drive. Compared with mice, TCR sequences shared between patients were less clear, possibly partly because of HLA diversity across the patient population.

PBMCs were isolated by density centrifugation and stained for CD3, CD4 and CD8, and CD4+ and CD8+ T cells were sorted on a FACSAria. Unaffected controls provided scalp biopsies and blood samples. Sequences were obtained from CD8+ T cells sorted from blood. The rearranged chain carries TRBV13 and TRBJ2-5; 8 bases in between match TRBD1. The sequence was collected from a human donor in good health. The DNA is TGTGCCAGCAGCATAGGGACAGGCACAGAGACCCAGTACTTC. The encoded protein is CASSIGTGTETQYF.